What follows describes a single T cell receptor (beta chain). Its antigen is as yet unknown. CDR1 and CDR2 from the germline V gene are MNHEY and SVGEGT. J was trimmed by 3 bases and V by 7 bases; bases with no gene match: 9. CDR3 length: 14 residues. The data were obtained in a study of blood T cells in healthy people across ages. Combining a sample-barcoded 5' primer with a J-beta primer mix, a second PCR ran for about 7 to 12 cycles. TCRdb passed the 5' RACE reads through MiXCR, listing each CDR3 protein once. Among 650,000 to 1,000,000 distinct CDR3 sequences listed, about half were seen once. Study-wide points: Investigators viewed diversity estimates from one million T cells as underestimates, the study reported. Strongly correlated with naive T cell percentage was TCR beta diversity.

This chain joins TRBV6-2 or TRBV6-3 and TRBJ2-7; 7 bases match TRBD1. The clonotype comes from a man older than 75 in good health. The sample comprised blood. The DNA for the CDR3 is TGTGCCAGCATTATGACAGGGAGTGGCTACGAGCAGTACTTC. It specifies CASIMTGSGYEQYF.